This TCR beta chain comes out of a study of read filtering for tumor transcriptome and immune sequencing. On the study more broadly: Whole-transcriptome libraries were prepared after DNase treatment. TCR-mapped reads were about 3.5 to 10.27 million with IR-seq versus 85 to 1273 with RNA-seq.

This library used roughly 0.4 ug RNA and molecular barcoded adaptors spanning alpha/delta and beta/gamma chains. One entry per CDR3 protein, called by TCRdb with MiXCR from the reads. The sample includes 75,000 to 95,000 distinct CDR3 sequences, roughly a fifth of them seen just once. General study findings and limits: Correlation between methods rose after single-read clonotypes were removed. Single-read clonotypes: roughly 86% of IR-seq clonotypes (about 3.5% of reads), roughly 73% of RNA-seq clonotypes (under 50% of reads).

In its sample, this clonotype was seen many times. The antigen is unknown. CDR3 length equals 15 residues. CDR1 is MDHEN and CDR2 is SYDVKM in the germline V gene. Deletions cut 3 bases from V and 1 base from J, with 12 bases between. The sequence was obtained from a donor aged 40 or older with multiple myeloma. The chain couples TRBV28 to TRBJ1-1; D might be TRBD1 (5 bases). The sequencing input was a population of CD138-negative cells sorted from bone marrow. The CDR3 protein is CASSLLTAANTEAFF. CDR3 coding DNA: TGTGCCAGCAGTTTGTTGACAGCTGCGAACACTGAAGCTTTCTTT.